These T cell receptor beta chains were read from a single sample in a study of cytomegalovirus exposure and HLA in healthy donors. Clones were read by immunoSEQ multiplex PCR, and TCRdb kept only the in-frame ones, dropping some. This table holds approximately 99,000 clones, about four fifths found once. The specimen sequenced was PBMCs. The receptor set was obtained from a man in his forties or fifties in good health and CMV-seropositive. Both conserved end residues are part of each CDR3. D genes are given only for firm matches. The size field is filled for only some rows; it gives once, few, many or a size class.

clone_size	j_call	v_call	d_call	cdr3_nt	cdr3_aa
.	TRBJ2-1	TRBV9	TRBD2	TGTGCCAGCAGCGAAGGACTAGTGTCTTCCAATGAGCAGTTCTTC	CASSEGLVSSNEQFF
.	TRBJ1-2	TRBV2	TRBD1	TGTGCCAGCAGATCGGGACAGAAATATGGCTACACCTTC	CASRSGQKYGYTF
.	TRBJ2-1	TRBV7-3	TRBD1	TGTGCCAGCAGCTTGGTAGGGGGCAGTGAGCAGTTCTTC	CASSLVGGSEQFF
.	TRBJ2-3	TRBV5-1	.	TGCGCCAGCAGCTTGGAGGGGCGGGAGACAGGAGATACGCAGTATTTT	CASSLEGRETGDTQYF
.	TRBJ1-2	TRBV14	.	TGTGCCAGCAGCCAAGTAGGCGGAGGCTATGGCTACACCTTC	CASSQVGGGYGYTF
.	TRBJ2-1	TRBV9	.	TGTGCCAGCAGCGAATTAGGGCGGGCCTCCTACAATGAGCAGTTCTTC	CASSELGRASYNEQFF
.	TRBJ2-1	TRBV7-2	TRBD2	TGTGCCAGCAGCCCCCCGGGACTACCCGGGAATGAGCAGTTCTTC	CASSPPGLPGNEQFF
.	TRBJ1-5	TRBV6-5	.	TGTGCCAGCAGTCAACAGGGTCAGCCCCAGCATTTT	CASSQQGQPQHF
.	TRBJ2-7	TRBV5-1	.	TGCGCCAGCAGCTTGGCCTCCGGACAGCTGGACTACGAGCAGTACTTC	CASSLASGQLDYEQYF
.	TRBJ1-1	TRBV11-3	.	TGTGCCAGCAGCTTAGAAGCTGGGGGCGGCAACACTGAAGCTTTCTTT	CASSLEAGGGNTEAFF
.	TRBJ2-7	TRBV6-5	TRBD1	TGTGCCAGCAGCATAAAGGGACAGGGAACCTACGAGCAGTACTTC	CASSIKGQGTYEQYF
.	TRBJ1-1	TRBV18	TRBD1	TGTGCCAGCTCACCACCGGGGGACAGGGGGAACACTGAAGCTTTCTTT	CASSPPGDRGNTEAFF
.	TRBJ1-5	TRBV19	TRBD1	TGTGCCAGTAGTATGCCAGGGGGTGGACAGCCCCAGCATTTT	CASSMPGGGQPQHF
.	TRBJ1-2	TRBV7-2	.	TGTGCCAGCAGCTCTCCGAGTCGCTATGGCTACACCTTC	CASSSPSRYGYTF
once	TRBJ2-7	TRBV19	.	TGTGCCAGTAAACTAAGGCCCGGAACCTACGAGCAGTACTTC	CASKLRPGTYEQYF
.	TRBJ1-1	TRBV5-4	.	TGTGCCAGCAGCTTGGTCGGCAGGATGAACACTGAAGCTTTCTTT	CASSLVGRMNTEAFF
.	TRBJ2-2	TRBV4-1	TRBD2	TGCGCCAGCAGCCACAATAGCGGGAGGGTCGCCGGGGAGCTGTTTTTT	CASSHNSGRVAGELFF
.	TRBJ2-7	TRBV18	.	TGTGCCAGCTCACTTCCCGGGACACCCTACGAGCAGTACTTC	CASSLPGTPYEQYF
.	TRBJ2-7	TRBV28	.	TGTGCCAGCAGTACGACTCTACGAGAGCAGTACTTC	CASSTTLREQYF
.	TRBJ2-7	TRBV19	.	TGTGCCAGTAGTATAGAAGGACTTCCGAAGGAGCAGTACTTC	CASSIEGLPKEQYF
.	TRBJ1-2	TRBV5-1	.	TGCGCCAGCAGCTTTGTGGAAGGAGGCTATGGCTACACCTTC	CASSFVEGGYGYTF
.	TRBJ2-1	TRBV5-1	TRBD2	TGCGCCAGCAGCTTCCTAGCGGGAGGGCAAGAGCAGTTCTTC	CASSFLAGGQEQFF
once	TRBJ1-5	TRBV5-1	TRBD1	TGCGCCAGCAGCTTGGCAGGGGGTAATCAGCCCCAGCATTTT	CASSLAGGNQPQHF
.	TRBJ2-1	TRBV4-1	TRBD2	TGCGCCAGCAGCCGCCCTAGCGGGAGGGGCGACAATGAGCAGTTCTTC	CASSRPSGRGDNEQFF
.	TRBJ1-2	TRBV29-1	TRBD1	TGCAGCGTTGAATATAGGGACAGGGAGCTCGGATGGTATGGCTACACCTTC	CSVEYRDRELGWYGYTF
once	TRBJ2-2	TRBV5-1	TRBD2	TGCGCCAGCAGCTTGGGACTAGCGGCCTCCACCGGGGAGCTGTTTTTT	CASSLGLAASTGELFF
.	TRBJ1-1	TRBV28	.	TGTGCCAGCAGTCCCCCGAACAGGGTTCTCACTGAAGCTTTCTTT	CASSPPNRVLTEAFF
.	TRBJ1-5	TRBV27	.	TGTGCCAGCAGTTTATCGGCAGGAAACAATCAGCCCCAGCATTTT	CASSLSAGNNQPQHF
.	TRBJ2-7	TRBV5-6	TRBD1	TGTGCCAGCAGCCGCAGGGGGCAGTCCTACGAGCAGTACTTC	CASSRRGQSYEQYF
.	TRBJ2-6	TRBV7-3	.	TGTGCCAGCAGCCCTCGACAGATTACTGGGGCCAACGTCCTGACTTTC	CASSPRQITGANVLTF
.	TRBJ2-6	TRBV5-6	TRBD2	TGTGCCAGCAGCTTCCGCGGGGGGTCCTCTAGCTCTGGGGCCAACGGCCTGACTTTC	CASSFRGGSSSSGANGLTF
.	TRBJ1-2	TRBV19	.	TGTGCCAGTAGTCCCGGGACATATGGCTACACCTTC	CASSPGTYGYTF
.	TRBJ2-3	TRBV27	.	TGTGCCAGCAGTTGGGACATACGCAGGAATACGCAGTATTTT	CASSWDIRRNTQYF
.	TRBJ1-5	TRBV27	.	TGTGCCAGCAGTTTCTCCGGGACATGGAATCAGCCCCAGCATTTT	CASSFSGTWNQPQHF
.	TRBJ1-2	TRBV29-1	TRBD1	TGCAGCGCACGGGACAGGGGGACTCATAACTATGGCTACACCTTC	CSARDRGTHNYGYTF
once	TRBJ2-1	TRBV7-2	TRBD2	TGTGCCAGCAGCTCCTCCAGCGGGGCCTACAATGAGCAGTTCTTC	CASSSSSGAYNEQFF
once	TRBJ2-7	TRBV18	.	TGTGCCAGCTCACCACCAACTGGGCAGGGGACCTACGAGCAGTACTTC	CASSPPTGQGTYEQYF
.	TRBJ2-1	TRBV6-5	.	TGTGCCAGCAGTTACGGCGGGGCAGACTCCTACAATGAGCAGTTCTTC	CASSYGGADSYNEQFF
.	TRBJ2-3	TRBV5-6	TRBD1	TGTGCCAGCAGCCTCCGACCGGGACAGGTGGGGGATACGCAGTATTTT	CASSLRPGQVGDTQYF
.	TRBJ1-4	TRBV27	.	TGTGCCAGCAGTGCAACTTCCCCTAGCTATGAAAAACTGTTTTTT	CASSATSPSYEKLFF
.	TRBJ2-5	TRBV5-1	.	TGCGCCAGCAGCTCCTCCGGGACTTCAGAGACCCAGTACTTC	CASSSSGTSETQYF
.	TRBJ1-2	TRBV29-1	TRBD1	TGCAGCGTTGAATCAGGGGGCCTCTATGGCTACACCTTC	CSVESGGLYGYTF
.	TRBJ2-7	TRBV27	TRBD2	TGTGCCAGCAGTTTAGGGATTCGGGGGGGCGAGCAGTACTTC	CASSLGIRGGEQYF